The present T cell receptor beta chain was sequenced within a study of CD8 T cells in Susac syndrome. Whole-study context: Sequencing included Susac syndrome patients, six of them with active disease and roughly eight in remission. Patients with Susac syndrome were therapy-naive, on corticosteroids, or on intravenous immunoglobulin alone at blood draw.

The RNA, about 0.5 to 1 ug, was put through reverse transcription using random hexamers. immunoSEQ multiplex PCR amplified TCR beta CDR3 across 54 Vbeta, 13 Jbeta. TCRdb reanalysed the immunoSEQ multiplex PCR reads using MiXCR and keeps one entry per CDR3 protein. Among about 77,000 distinct CDR3 sequences listed, just over 90% were seen once. V shed 4 bases and J shed 4 bases, with 19 bases lying between them. CDR1 is SNHLY, CDR2 FYNNEI, per germline. CDR3 length: 16 amino acids. This TCR derives from a human donor with Susac syndrome. The sequencing input was CD4+ T cells from PBMCs. The gene calls are TRBV2 and TRBJ2-5; possibly TRBD1 for D (6 bases). The CDR3 sequence: CASSVGGKVQSETQYF. In nucleotides, the CDR3 is TGTGCCAGCAGTGTAGGGGGTAAAGTCCAGTCAGAGACCCAGTACTTC.